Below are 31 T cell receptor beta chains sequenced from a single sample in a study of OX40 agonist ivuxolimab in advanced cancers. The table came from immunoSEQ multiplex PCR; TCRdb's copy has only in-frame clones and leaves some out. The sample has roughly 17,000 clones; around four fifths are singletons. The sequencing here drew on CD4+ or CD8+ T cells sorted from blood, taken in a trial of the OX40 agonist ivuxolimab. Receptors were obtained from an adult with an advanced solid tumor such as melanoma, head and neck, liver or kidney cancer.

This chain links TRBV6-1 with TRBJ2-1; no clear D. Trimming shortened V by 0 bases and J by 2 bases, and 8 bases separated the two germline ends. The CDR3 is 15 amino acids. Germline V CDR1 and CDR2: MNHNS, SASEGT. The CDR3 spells CASSEALHPYNEQFF. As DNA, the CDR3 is TGTGCCAGCAGTGAAGCGCTTCACCCCTACAATGAGCAGTTCTTC.

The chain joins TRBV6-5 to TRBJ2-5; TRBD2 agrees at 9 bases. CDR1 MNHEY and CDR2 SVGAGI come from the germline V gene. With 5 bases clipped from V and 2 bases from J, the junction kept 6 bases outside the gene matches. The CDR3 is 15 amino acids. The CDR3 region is CASSQRGVSQETQYF. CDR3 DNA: TGTGCCAGCAGTCAGCGGGGGGTGAGTCAAGAGACCCAGTACTTC.

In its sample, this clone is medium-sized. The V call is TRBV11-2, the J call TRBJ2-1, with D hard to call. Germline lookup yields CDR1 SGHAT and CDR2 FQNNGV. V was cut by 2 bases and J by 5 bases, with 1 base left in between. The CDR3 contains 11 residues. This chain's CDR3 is CASSLNNEQFF. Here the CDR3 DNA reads TGTGCCAGCAGCTTAAACAATGAGCAGTTCTTC.

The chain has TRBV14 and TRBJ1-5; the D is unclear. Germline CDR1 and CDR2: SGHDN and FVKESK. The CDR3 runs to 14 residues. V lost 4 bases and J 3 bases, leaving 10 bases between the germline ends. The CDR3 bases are TGTGCCAGCAGCCGAGACGGCTACAATCAGCCCCAGCATTTT. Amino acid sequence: CASSRDGYNQPQHF.

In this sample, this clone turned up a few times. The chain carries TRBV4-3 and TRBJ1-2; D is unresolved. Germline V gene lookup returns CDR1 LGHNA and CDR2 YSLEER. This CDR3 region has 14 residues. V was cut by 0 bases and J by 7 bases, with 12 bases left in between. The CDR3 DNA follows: TGCGCCAGCAGCCAAGAGTGGGAAGGATCTGGCTACACCTTC. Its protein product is CASSQEWEGSGYTF.

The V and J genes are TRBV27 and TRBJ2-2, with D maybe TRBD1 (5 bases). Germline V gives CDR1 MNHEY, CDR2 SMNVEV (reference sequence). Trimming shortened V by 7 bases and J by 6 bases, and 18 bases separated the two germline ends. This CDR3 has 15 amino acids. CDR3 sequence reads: CASNGVGHGSGELFF. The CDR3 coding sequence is TGTGCCAGCAATGGGGTCGGACATGGCTCCGGGGAGCTGTTTTTT.

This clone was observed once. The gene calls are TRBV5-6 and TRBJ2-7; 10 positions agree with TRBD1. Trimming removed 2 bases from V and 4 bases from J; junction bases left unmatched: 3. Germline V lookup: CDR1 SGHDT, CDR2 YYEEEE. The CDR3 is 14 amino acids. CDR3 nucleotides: TGTGCCAGCAGCTTTCGACAGGGGGCTTACGAGCAGTACTTC. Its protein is CASSFRQGAYEQYF.

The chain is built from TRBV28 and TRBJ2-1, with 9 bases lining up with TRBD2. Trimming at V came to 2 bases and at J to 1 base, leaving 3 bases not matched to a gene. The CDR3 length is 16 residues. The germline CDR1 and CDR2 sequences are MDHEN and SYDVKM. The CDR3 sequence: CASSLLAGKSYNEQFF. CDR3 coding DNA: TGTGCCAGCAGTTTACTAGCGGGAAAGTCCTACAATGAGCAGTTCTTC.

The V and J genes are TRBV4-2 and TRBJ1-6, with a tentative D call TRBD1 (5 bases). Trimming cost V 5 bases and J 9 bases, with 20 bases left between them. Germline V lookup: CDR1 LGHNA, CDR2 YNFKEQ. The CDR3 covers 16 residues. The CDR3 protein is CASSFGRAGFSSPLHF. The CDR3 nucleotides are TGTGCCAGCAGCTTCGGGCGGGCAGGGTTCAGTTCACCCCTCCACTTT.

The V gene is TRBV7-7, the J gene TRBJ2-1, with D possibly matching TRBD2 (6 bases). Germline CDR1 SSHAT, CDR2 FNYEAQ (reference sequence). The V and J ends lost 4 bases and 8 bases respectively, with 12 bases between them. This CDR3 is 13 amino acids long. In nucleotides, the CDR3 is TGTGCCAGCAGCTCTGGGACGGGGGATGAGCAGTTCTTC. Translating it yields CASSSGTGDEQFF.

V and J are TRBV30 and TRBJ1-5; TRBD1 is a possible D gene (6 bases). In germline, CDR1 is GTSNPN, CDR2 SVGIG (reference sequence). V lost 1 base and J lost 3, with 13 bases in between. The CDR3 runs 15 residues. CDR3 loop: CAWSGWDTDNQPQHF. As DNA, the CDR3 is TGTGCCTGGAGTGGCTGGGACACTGACAATCAGCCCCAGCATTTT.

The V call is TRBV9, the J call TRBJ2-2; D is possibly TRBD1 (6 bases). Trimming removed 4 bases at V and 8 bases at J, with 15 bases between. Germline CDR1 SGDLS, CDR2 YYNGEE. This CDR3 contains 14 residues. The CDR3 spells CASSPRQVIGELFF. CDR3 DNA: TGTGCCAGCAGCCCCCGACAGGTTATAGGGGAGCTGTTTTTT.

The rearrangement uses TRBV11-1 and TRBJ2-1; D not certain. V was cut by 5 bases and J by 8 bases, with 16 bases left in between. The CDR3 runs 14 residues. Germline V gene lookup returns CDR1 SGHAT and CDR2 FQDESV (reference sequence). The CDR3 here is CASSPRANVDEQFF. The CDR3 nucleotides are TGTGCCAGCAGCCCCCGGGCCAACGTCGATGAGCAGTTCTTC.

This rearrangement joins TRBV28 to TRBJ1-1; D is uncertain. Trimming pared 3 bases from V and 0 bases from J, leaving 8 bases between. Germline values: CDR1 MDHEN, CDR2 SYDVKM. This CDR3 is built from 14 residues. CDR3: CASSFDNMNTEAFF. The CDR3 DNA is TGTGCCAGCAGTTTTGACAACATGAACACTGAAGCTTTCTTT.

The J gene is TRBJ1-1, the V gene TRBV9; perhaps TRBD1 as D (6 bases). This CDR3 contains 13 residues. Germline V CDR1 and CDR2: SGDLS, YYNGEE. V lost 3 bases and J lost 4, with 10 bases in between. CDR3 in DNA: TGTGCCAGCAGCGAACAGGGAACCACTGAAGCTTTCTTT. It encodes CASSEQGTTEAFF.

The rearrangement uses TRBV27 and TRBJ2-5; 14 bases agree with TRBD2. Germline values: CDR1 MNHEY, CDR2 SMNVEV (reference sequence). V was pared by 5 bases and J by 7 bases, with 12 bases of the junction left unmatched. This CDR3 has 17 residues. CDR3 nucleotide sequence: TGTGCCAGCAGTAGTACGGGACTAGCGGGAGTTCAGGGGACCCAGTACTTC. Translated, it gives CASSSTGLAGVQGTQYF.

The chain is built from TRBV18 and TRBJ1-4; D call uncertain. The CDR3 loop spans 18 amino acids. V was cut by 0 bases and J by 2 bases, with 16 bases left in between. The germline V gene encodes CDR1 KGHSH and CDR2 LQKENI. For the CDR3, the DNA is TGTGCCAGCTCACCACCGGAGGTGACGAAAGGGACTAATGAAAAACTGTTTTTT. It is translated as CASSPPEVTKGTNEKLFF.

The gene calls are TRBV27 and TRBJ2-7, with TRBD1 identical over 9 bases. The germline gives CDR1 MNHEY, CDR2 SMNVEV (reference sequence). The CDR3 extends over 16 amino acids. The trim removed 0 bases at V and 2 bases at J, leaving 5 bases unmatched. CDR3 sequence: CASSLSGGDRAYEQYF. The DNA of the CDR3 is TGTGCCAGCAGTTTATCAGGAGGGGACAGGGCCTACGAGCAGTACTTC.

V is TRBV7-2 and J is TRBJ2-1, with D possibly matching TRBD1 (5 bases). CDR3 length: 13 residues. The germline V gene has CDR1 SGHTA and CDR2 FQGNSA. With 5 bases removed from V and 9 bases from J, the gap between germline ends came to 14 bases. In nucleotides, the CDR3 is TGTGCCAGCAGCCCGGTTACAAGGGGTGAGCAGTTCTTC. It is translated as CASSPVTRGEQFF.

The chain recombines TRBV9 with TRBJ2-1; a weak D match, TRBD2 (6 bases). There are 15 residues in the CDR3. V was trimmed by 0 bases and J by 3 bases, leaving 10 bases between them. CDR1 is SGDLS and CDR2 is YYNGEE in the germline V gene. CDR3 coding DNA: TGTGCCAGCAGCGTAGGGGGGGAGGTCTACAATGAGCAGTTCTTC. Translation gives CASSVGGEVYNEQFF.

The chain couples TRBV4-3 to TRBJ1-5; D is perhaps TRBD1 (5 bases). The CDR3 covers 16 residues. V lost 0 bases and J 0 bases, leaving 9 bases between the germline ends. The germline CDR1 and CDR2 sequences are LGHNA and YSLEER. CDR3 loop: CASSQDRDNSNQPQHF. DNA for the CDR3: TGCGCCAGCAGCCAAGACAGGGATAATAGCAATCAGCCCCAGCATTTT.

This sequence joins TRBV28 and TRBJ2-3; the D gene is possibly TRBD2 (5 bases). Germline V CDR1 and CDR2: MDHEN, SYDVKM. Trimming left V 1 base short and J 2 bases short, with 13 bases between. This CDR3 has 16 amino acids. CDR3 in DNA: TGTGCCAGCAGTTTATACGAGGGCCTGCCCACAGATACGCAGTATTTT. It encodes CASSLYEGLPTDTQYF.

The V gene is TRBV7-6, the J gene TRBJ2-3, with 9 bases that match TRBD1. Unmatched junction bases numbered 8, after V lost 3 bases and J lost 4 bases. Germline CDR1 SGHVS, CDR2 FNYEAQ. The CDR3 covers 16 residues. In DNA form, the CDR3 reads TGTGCCAGCAGCTTCACCGGGACAGGGACCCCAGATACGCAGTATTTT. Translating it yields CASSFTGTGTPDTQYF.

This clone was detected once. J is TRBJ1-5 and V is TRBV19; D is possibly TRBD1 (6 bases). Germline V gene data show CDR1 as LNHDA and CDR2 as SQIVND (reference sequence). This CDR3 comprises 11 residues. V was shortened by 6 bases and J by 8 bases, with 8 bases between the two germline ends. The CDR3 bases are TGTGCCAGTAGAGGGGGAGAGCCCCAGCATTTT. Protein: CASRGGEPQHF. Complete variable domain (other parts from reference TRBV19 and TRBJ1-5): DGGITQSPKYLFRKEGQNVTLSCEQNLNHDAMYWYRQDPGQGLRLIYYSQIVNDFQKGDIAEGYSVSREKKESFPLTVTSAQKNPTAFYLCASRGGEPQHFGDGTRLSIL.

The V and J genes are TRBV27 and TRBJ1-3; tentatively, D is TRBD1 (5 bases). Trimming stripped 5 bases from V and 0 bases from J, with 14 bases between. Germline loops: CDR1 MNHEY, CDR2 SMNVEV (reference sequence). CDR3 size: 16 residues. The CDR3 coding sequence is TGTGCCAGCAGTCCCGGGGACCCGCGCTCTGGAAACACCATATATTTT. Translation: CASSPGDPRSGNTIYF.

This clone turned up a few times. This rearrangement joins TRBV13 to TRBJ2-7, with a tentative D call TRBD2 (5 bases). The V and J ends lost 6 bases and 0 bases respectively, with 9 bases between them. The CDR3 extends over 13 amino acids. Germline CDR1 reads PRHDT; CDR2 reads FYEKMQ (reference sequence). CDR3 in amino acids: CASSEGYSYEQYF. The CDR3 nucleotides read TGTGCCAGCAGTGAGGGTTACTCCTACGAGCAGTACTTC.

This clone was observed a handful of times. DNA of the CDR3: TGTGCCAGCAGCCAAGGGGTAGCGGGAGGCTACGAGCAGTACTTC. Amino acid sequence: CASSQGVAGGYEQYF. V and J are TRBV7-3 and TRBJ2-7; 10 bases agree with TRBD2. V shed 5 bases, J shed 3 bases, and the junction held 7 bases outside the gene matches. CDR3 length equals 15 residues. CDR1 and CDR2 from the germline V gene are SGHTA and FQGTGA.

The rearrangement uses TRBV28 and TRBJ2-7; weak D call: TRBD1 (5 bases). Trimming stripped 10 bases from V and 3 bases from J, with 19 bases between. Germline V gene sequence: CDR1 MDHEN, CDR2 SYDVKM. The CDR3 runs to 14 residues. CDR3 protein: CATIPPGRNYEQYF. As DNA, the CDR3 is TGTGCCACCATCCCCCCAGGGCGTAACTACGAGCAGTACTTC.

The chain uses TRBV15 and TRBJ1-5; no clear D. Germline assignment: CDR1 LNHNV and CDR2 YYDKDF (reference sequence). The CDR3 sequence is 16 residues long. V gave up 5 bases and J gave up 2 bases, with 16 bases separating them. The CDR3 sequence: CATSVSSGVGNQPQHF. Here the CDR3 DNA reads TGTGCCACCAGCGTGTCCTCGGGTGTCGGCAATCAGCCCCAGCATTTT.

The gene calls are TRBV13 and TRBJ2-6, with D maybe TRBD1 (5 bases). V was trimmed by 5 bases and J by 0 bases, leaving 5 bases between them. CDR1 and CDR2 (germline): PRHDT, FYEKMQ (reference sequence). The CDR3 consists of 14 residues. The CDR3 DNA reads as TGTGCCAGCAGCCAGGGCTCTGGGGCCAACGTCCTGACTTTC. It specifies CASSQGSGANVLTF.

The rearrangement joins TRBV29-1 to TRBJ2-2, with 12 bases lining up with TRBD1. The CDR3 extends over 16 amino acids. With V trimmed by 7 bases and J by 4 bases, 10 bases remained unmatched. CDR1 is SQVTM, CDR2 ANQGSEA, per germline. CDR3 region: CSAWGQGAESTGELFF. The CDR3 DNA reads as TGCAGCGCCTGGGGACAGGGGGCGGAAAGCACCGGGGAGCTGTTTTTT.